This is a list of T cell receptor beta chains from one sample in a study of T cells in Graves' hyperthyroidism and ophthalmopathy. TCRdb called the multiplex PCR reads again in MiXCR, with one record for every CDR3 protein. Of about 720,000 distinct CDR3 sequences detected, over 15% appear once; the ten largest clones hold approximately 8%. Sequencing was carried out using blood. These receptors were taken from a man aged 18-30 years with Graves' hyperthyroidism. Each CDR3 is given with its conserved first and last residue. Fields, in order: CDR3 protein, V gene, J gene, D gene. The D gene is left open where the match is weak.

CDR3aa: CASSLERTSQRRDTQYF
v_gene: TRBV7-2
j_gene: TRBJ2-3
d_gene: TRBD2

CDR3aa: CASSLLAGVSNEQFF
v_gene: TRBV7-3
j_gene: TRBJ2-1
d_gene: TRBD2

CDR3aa: CASSPTSGSLYEQYF
v_gene: TRBV7-9
j_gene: TRBJ2-7
d_gene: TRBD2

CDR3aa: CASSSDRARSGNTIYF
v_gene: TRBV5-4
j_gene: TRBJ1-3
d_gene: TRBD1

CDR3aa: CASSPDPYNEQFF
v_gene: TRBV7-9
j_gene: TRBJ2-1
d_gene: -

CDR3aa: CAWSVLSDYNEQFF
v_gene: TRBV30
j_gene: TRBJ2-1
d_gene: -

CDR3aa: CATQPGGTDTQYF
v_gene: TRBV6-1
j_gene: TRBJ2-3
d_gene: -

CDR3aa: CASILGTSATYEQYF
v_gene: TRBV6-1
j_gene: TRBJ2-7
d_gene: TRBD2

CDR3aa: CASSETGGNNQPQHF
v_gene: TRBV7-2
j_gene: TRBJ1-5
d_gene: TRBD1

CDR3aa: CASSPTGSAGELFF
v_gene: TRBV28
j_gene: TRBJ2-2
d_gene: TRBD1

CDR3aa: CASSDVGTSHLPGYEQYF
v_gene: TRBV10-1
j_gene: TRBJ2-7
d_gene: TRBD2

CDR3aa: CASSTGLAGPGREDNEQFF
v_gene: TRBV5-6
j_gene: TRBJ2-1
d_gene: TRBD2

CDR3aa: CASSILAGGPEETQYF
v_gene: TRBV18
j_gene: TRBJ2-5
d_gene: TRBD2

CDR3aa: CASKGRYTEAFF
v_gene: TRBV6-2/TRBV6-3
j_gene: TRBJ1-1
d_gene: -

CDR3aa: CASSPHRGYEQYF
v_gene: TRBV18
j_gene: TRBJ2-7
d_gene: TRBD1

CDR3aa: CSAENREETQYF
v_gene: TRBV20-1
j_gene: TRBJ2-5
d_gene: -

CDR3aa: CSVDPAQASADTQYF
v_gene: TRBV29-1
j_gene: TRBJ2-3
d_gene: -

CDR3aa: CAWSLAGLAGDYEQYF
v_gene: TRBV30
j_gene: TRBJ2-7
d_gene: TRBD2

CDR3aa: CSASHRGRVEKLFF
v_gene: TRBV20-1
j_gene: TRBJ1-4
d_gene: TRBD1

CDR3aa: CASSSSGQRGQPQHF
v_gene: TRBV7-2
j_gene: TRBJ1-5
d_gene: -

CDR3aa: CASSIITTPAPGDEQYF
v_gene: TRBV7-2
j_gene: TRBJ2-7
d_gene: -

CDR3aa: CASGLANAGAGRSSYEQYF
v_gene: TRBV12-5
j_gene: TRBJ2-7
d_gene: -

CDR3aa: CASNSGTSGSNEQFF
v_gene: TRBV27
j_gene: TRBJ2-1
d_gene: TRBD2

CDR3aa: CSAQRGVNTEAFF
v_gene: TRBV20-1
j_gene: TRBJ1-1
d_gene: -

CDR3aa: CASRKTGLHGETQYF
v_gene: TRBV6-1
j_gene: TRBJ2-5
d_gene: TRBD1

CDR3aa: CASSPQGAGETQYF
v_gene: TRBV18
j_gene: TRBJ2-5
d_gene: TRBD1

CDR3aa: CASSIYGNGENIQYF
v_gene: TRBV19
j_gene: TRBJ2-4
d_gene: -

CDR3aa: CASSPRFVTGGDSPLHF
v_gene: TRBV18
j_gene: TRBJ1-6
d_gene: TRBD1

CDR3aa: CSARDPYRGPYEQYF
v_gene: TRBV20-1
j_gene: TRBJ2-7
d_gene: TRBD1

CDR3aa: CASSTPGTSETGSYNEQFF
v_gene: TRBV6-2/TRBV6-3
j_gene: TRBJ2-1
d_gene: TRBD2

CDR3aa: CASSPGRTGGLKPTQYF
v_gene: TRBV7-2
j_gene: TRBJ2-3
d_gene: -

CDR3aa: CASSVDRTYTDTQYF
v_gene: TRBV7-9
j_gene: TRBJ2-3
d_gene: -

CDR3aa: CASSVAQLYGYTF
v_gene: TRBV2
j_gene: TRBJ1-2
d_gene: -

CDR3aa: CAVRGITEAFF
v_gene: TRBV28
j_gene: TRBJ1-1
d_gene: -

CDR3aa: CASSVWEQYF
v_gene: TRBV10-2
j_gene: TRBJ2-7
d_gene: -

CDR3aa: CASRLRLAGETYNEQFF
v_gene: TRBV4-1
j_gene: TRBJ2-1
d_gene: TRBD2

CDR3aa: CASSYSGQGASSYNSPLHF
v_gene: TRBV6-6
j_gene: TRBJ1-6
d_gene: TRBD1

CDR3aa: CASSVGTSVLLYEQYF
v_gene: TRBV12-3/TRBV12-4
j_gene: TRBJ2-7
d_gene: -

CDR3aa: CASSLAPSGGWDTQYF
v_gene: TRBV7-2
j_gene: TRBJ2-3
d_gene: TRBD2

CDR3aa: CASSLSGQNNQPQHF
v_gene: TRBV5-1
j_gene: TRBJ1-5
d_gene: -

CDR3aa: CASNLGVFNTEAFF
v_gene: TRBV5-8
j_gene: TRBJ1-1
d_gene: -

CDR3aa: CASSLRRTGRHGYTF
v_gene: TRBV27
j_gene: TRBJ1-2
d_gene: TRBD1

CDR3aa: CASSQGAEETQYF
v_gene: TRBV4-1
j_gene: TRBJ2-5
d_gene: -

CDR3aa: CSAITGRVQETQYF
v_gene: TRBV20-1
j_gene: TRBJ2-5
d_gene: -

CDR3aa: CASARTEASNQPQHF
v_gene: TRBV2
j_gene: TRBJ1-5
d_gene: -

CDR3aa: CASTPLEGATEAFF
v_gene: TRBV12-3/TRBV12-4
j_gene: TRBJ1-1
d_gene: TRBD1

CDR3aa: CASSLLDSSNYGYTF
v_gene: TRBV3-1
j_gene: TRBJ1-2
d_gene: -

CDR3aa: CASSSSGRASGANVLTF
v_gene: TRBV28
j_gene: TRBJ2-6
d_gene: TRBD2

CDR3aa: CSVIRTSSYEQYF
v_gene: TRBV20-1
j_gene: TRBJ2-7
d_gene: TRBD2

CDR3aa: CAIRGINTEAFF
v_gene: TRBV10-3
j_gene: TRBJ1-1
d_gene: -

CDR3aa: CASSWDRGHTNEKLFF
v_gene: TRBV7-9
j_gene: TRBJ1-4
d_gene: TRBD1

CDR3aa: CASSETGGEQYF
v_gene: TRBV10-2
j_gene: TRBJ2-7
d_gene: TRBD1

CDR3aa: CASSQDPDGGEQYF
v_gene: TRBV4-2
j_gene: TRBJ2-7
d_gene: -

CDR3aa: CASSVSGDPSGEQYF
v_gene: TRBV6-4
j_gene: TRBJ2-7
d_gene: -

CDR3aa: CASLPPLIAGGHSYEQYF
v_gene: TRBV2
j_gene: TRBJ2-7
d_gene: -